Listed here are 20 T cell receptor beta chains from one sample, sequenced in a study of human T cells and chemical hapten exposure (dated by TCRdb to about 2021). The library relied on RACE. The reads were generated on a NextSeq 500. The public reads were reprocessed in TCRdb via fastp at Q25 and MiXCR, keeping in-frame beta chains. Here each entry gathers all rows of one CDR3 protein and keeps the most common genes and DNA. This sample gives roughly 150,000 distinct CDR3 sequences in total; roughly 12% of them show up just once. Together, the top ten hold 1.2% to 1.5% of the sample. The time point label, read with the paper, signifies: patch test 2, 6 weeks after DPC sensitization. Per the publication, the treatment or condition label means: therapeutic diphenylcyclopropenone sensitization with weekly scalp DPC. The specimen comprised whole blood, sampled in connection with sensitization to the hapten diphenylcyclopropenone (DPC). The receptors were sampled from a woman aged 45-65 years with alopecia areata. Some clones in this sample may be carry-over from other donors' samples.

The chain couples TRBV5-1 to TRBJ2-2, with D perhaps being TRBD1 or TRBD2 (6 bases each). The CDR3 totals 16 residues. Per germline, CDR1 SGHRS and CDR2 YFSETQ. Trimming took off 1 base at V and 3 bases at J, with 13 bases between the two ends. The CDR3 sequence: CASSLRGEADTGELFF. The CDR3 DNA is TGCGCCAGCAGCTTGAGGGGGGAGGCGGACACCGGGGAGCTGTTTTTT.

This clonotype was observed many times. The rearrangement links TRBV18 to TRBJ1-6; D is unresolved. The germline V and J ends were trimmed by 2 bases and 5 bases, with 7 bases remaining between them. Germline V gene sequence: CDR1 KGHSH, CDR2 LQKENI. The CDR3 sequence is 14 residues long. CDR3 coding DNA: TGTGCCAGCTCACCAGGGGTCAATAATTCACCCCTCCACTTT. Translation: CASSPGVNNSPLHF.

The chain recombines TRBV29-1 with TRBJ1-1; D uncertain. Trimming pared 7 bases from V and 4 bases from J, leaving 16 bases between. CDR3 length: 13 residues. Germline CDR1 and CDR2: SQVTM and ANQGSEA. CDR3 region: CSAMGSRSTEAFF. CDR3 DNA: TGCAGCGCTATGGGCTCCCGTAGCACTGAAGCTTTCTTT.

This rearrangement joins TRBV18 to TRBJ1-1; D unclear. The CDR3 is 14 amino acids. The germline CDR1 and CDR2 sequences are KGHSH and LQKENI. Between the trimmed V and J ends, which lost 3 bases and 0 bases, there was a span of 8 bases. CDR3 in amino acids: CASSPNSLNTEAFF. CDR3 DNA: TGTGCCAGCTCACCGAACAGTCTGAACACTGAAGCTTTCTTT. The whole variable domain, remainder taken from reference TRBV18 and TRBJ1-1, is NAGVMQNPRHLVRRRGQEARLRCSPMKGHSHVYWYRQLPEEGLKFMVYLQKENIIDESGMPKERFSAEFPKEGPSILRIQQVVRGDSAAYFCASSPNSLNTEAFFGQGTRLTVV.

This clonotype was counted many times. Here the CDR3 DNA reads TGTGCCAGCAGCCCCCGACAGACCGGGGAGCTGTTTTTT. Translated, it gives CASSPRQTGELFF. The V and J genes are TRBV9 and TRBJ2-2; D is perhaps TRBD1 (5 bases). Germline V lookup: CDR1 SGDLS, CDR2 YYNGEE. The V and J ends lost 4 bases and 5 bases respectively, with 9 bases between them. CDR3 length equals 13 residues.

This clonotype was seen at least ten times. CDR3 amino acids: CASKSGPSYEQYF. CDR3 bases: TGTGCCAGCAAGTCGGGACCGTCCTACGAGCAGTACTTC. V usage is TRBV6-2 or TRBV6-3 and J usage is TRBJ2-7; TRBD1 or TRBD2 may be the D gene (5 bases each). This CDR3 is 13 amino acids long. Germline CDR1 and CDR2: MNHEY and SVGEGT. Trimming removed 7 bases from V and 1 base from J, with 11 bases in between.

This clonotype has just a few counts. V is TRBV6-2 or TRBV6-3 and J is TRBJ2-6; D is unclear. V lost 0 bases and J lost 1, with 4 bases in between. This CDR3 has 15 amino acids. Germline loops: CDR1 MNHEY, CDR2 SVGEGT. This CDR3 reads CASSYSPSGANVLTF. CDR3 coding DNA: TGTGCCAGCAGTTACTCTCCTTCTGGGGCCAACGTCCTGACTTTC.

This clonotype was observed many times. The chain employs TRBV11-2 and TRBJ2-1; 11 bases are shared with TRBD2. Germline V lookup: CDR1 SGHAT, CDR2 FQNNGV. Losses at the gene ends were 6 bases for V and 4 bases for J; bases not matched to a gene: 5. CDR3 length: 15 amino acids. The CDR3 sequence is CASRSGLAAYNEQFF. CDR3 nucleotide sequence: TGTGCCAGCAGGTCGGGACTAGCGGCTTACAATGAGCAGTTCTTC.

This clonotype was counted only a few times. The rearrangement uses TRBV4-3 and TRBJ1-1; TRBD1 matches 12 bases. The germline CDR1 and CDR2 sequences are LGHNA and YSLEER. This CDR3 region has 16 residues. V lost 1 base and J lost 2; bases outside the gene matches: 2. CDR3 protein: CASSQAGTGGNTEAFF. The CDR3 region has the DNA TGCGCCAGCAGCCAAGCGGGGACAGGGGGCAACACTGAAGCTTTCTTT.

The sample holds a few counts of this clonotype. The chain carries TRBV5-1 and TRBJ2-3, with 7 bases aligning to TRBD1. The CDR3 has 13 amino acids. The J segment lost 2 bases and the V segment lost 7 bases, leaving 4 bases of the junction unmatched. Germline lookup yields CDR1 SGHRS and CDR2 YFSETQ. Here the CDR3 reads CASRGQNTDTQYF. CDR3 in DNA: TGCGCCAGCCGGGGACAGAACACAGATACGCAGTATTTT.

This clonotype was counted a few times. This chain connects TRBV6-6 to TRBJ1-5; the D gene is possibly TRBD1 (5 bases). Germline lookup yields CDR1 MNHNY and CDR2 SVGAGI (reference sequence). The CDR3 sequence is 16 residues long. V was trimmed by 6 bases and J by 0 bases, leaving 15 bases between them. The CDR3 is CASSLVGGYSNQPQHF. In nucleotides, the CDR3 is TGTGCCAGCAGCCTCGTCGGGGGTTATAGCAATCAGCCCCAGCATTTT.

This clonotype was seen repeatedly, ten times or more. This chain joins TRBV29-1 and TRBJ1-1; possibly TRBD1 for D (6 bases). Germline CDR1 reads SQVTM; CDR2 reads ANQGSEA. Trimming cost V 6 bases and J 1 base, with 12 bases left between them. The CDR3 covers 13 residues. As DNA, the CDR3 is TGCAGCGTCGGCTTGGGACAGAACACTGAAGCTTTCTTT. Its protein is CSVGLGQNTEAFF.

The J gene is TRBJ1-5, the V gene TRBV29-1, with D perhaps matching TRBD1 (5 bases). V shed 3 bases and J shed 2 bases, with 8 bases lying between them. CDR1 is SQVTM and CDR2 is ANQGSEA in the germline V gene. The CDR3 spans 13 residues. The CDR3 DNA sequence: TGCAGCGTTGATACAGGAGGCAATCAGCCCCAGCATTTT. It specifies CSVDTGGNQPQHF.

This clonotype has a handful of counts. The chain carries TRBV6-6 and TRBJ2-7; 9 bases match TRBD2. The CDR3 extends over 14 amino acids. CDR1 and CDR2 from the germline V gene are MNHNY and SVGAGI (reference sequence). With V trimmed by 6 bases and J by 4 bases, 7 bases remained unmatched. For the CDR3, the DNA is TGTGCCAGCAGCCTGACTAGCGGAGGTTACGAGCAGTACTTC. Translating it yields CASSLTSGGYEQYF.

V usage is TRBV18 and J usage is TRBJ1-1, with D hard to call. This CDR3 is built from 14 residues. CDR1 is KGHSH and CDR2 is LQKENI in the germline V gene. V was trimmed by 0 bases and J by 3 bases, leaving 8 bases between them. CDR3 sequence: CASSPPSRHTEAFF. CDR3 nucleotide sequence: TGTGCCAGCTCACCACCATCCAGGCACACTGAAGCTTTCTTT.

The table lists this clonotype with many counts. The J gene is TRBJ2-7, the V gene TRBV4-2, with 7 bases identical to TRBD2. The CDR3 spans 16 residues. From germline, CDR1 is LGHNA and CDR2 YNFKEQ. J was trimmed by 0 bases and V by 1 base; bases with no gene match: 6. For the CDR3, the DNA is TGTGCCAGCAGCCAAGCCCTAGCGGATAGCTCCTACGAGCAGTACTTC. Residues: CASSQALADSSYEQYF.

This clonotype was counted between two and nine times. The rearrangement links TRBV7-2 to TRBJ2-3; 7 positions agree with TRBD2. Trimming at V came to 1 base and at J to 5 bases, leaving 6 bases not matched to a gene. CDR1 and CDR2 (germline): SGHTA, FQGNSA. This CDR3 spans 15 amino acids. The CDR3, as DNA: TGTGCCAGCAGCTTAGGCGGGGAGGGGAGAGATACGCAGTATTTT. Protein sequence: CASSLGGEGRDTQYF.

In its sample, this clonotype was seen many times. The chain couples TRBV7-9 to TRBJ2-5; 9 positions match TRBD1. The CDR3 covers 16 residues. V shed 4 bases, J shed 2 bases, and the junction held 8 bases outside the gene matches. CDR1 and CDR2 (germline): SEHNR, FQNEAQ (reference sequence). CDR3 sequence reads: CASSSGTGRIQETQYF. The CDR3 coding sequence is TGTGCCAGCAGCTCCGGGACAGGGAGAATTCAAGAGACCCAGTACTTC.

This clonotype was seen at least ten times. This chain connects TRBV7-2 to TRBJ2-7, with TRBD2 identical over 10 bases. In germline, CDR1 is SGHTA, CDR2 FQGNSA. J lost 2 bases, V lost 5 bases, and 6 bases had no gene match. The CDR3 totals 15 residues. The CDR3 DNA follows: TGTGCCAGCAGCCCGACTAGCGGGCCGCCCTACGAGCAGTACTTC. Protein sequence: CASSPTSGPPYEQYF.

The chain joins TRBV18 to TRBJ1-1, with TRBD1 as a possible D gene (5 bases). The CDR3 covers 15 residues. Germline V lookup: CDR1 KGHSH, CDR2 LQKENI. Trimming pared 1 base from V and 0 bases from J, leaving 9 bases between. CDR3 nucleotide sequence: TGTGCCAGCTCACCACGACGACAGATGAACACTGAAGCTTTCTTT. It codes for CASSPRRQMNTEAFF.